This T cell receptor (beta chain) comes out of a study of low-dose radiotherapy and immunotherapy resistance in tumors. Alpha and beta chains were covered, as first-strand cDNA relied on TRAV- and TRBV-specific primers. Both a constant-region primer and a V-primer adapter served to amplify TCRs across 20 to 25 PCR cycles. TCRdb reanalysed the reads using MiXCR and keeps one entry per CDR3 protein. The data show approximately 90,000 distinct CDR3 sequences, 18% seen once. The time point denotes: before trial treatment. The donors' regimen was nivolumab, ipilimumab, aspirin, low-dose cyclophosphamide and low-dose radiotherapy. Patients with advanced, tumor-infiltrating lymphocyte-negative solid tumors were eligible. This clonotype was counted at least ten times. The sample in question was PBMCs, obtained before treatment. This TCR derives from a male donor with prostate cancer.

The chain's CDR3 is CASSAGLADTDTQYF. Written as DNA, the CDR3 is TGTGCCAGCAGTGCAGGACTAGCGGACACAGATACGCAGTATTTT. J is TRBJ2-3 and V is TRBV3-1, with 10 nucleotides matching TRBD2. This CDR3 is 15 amino acids long. The germline gives CDR1 LGHDT, CDR2 YNNKEL (reference sequence). Trimming took 6 bases from V and 2 from J; bases not matched to a gene: 5.